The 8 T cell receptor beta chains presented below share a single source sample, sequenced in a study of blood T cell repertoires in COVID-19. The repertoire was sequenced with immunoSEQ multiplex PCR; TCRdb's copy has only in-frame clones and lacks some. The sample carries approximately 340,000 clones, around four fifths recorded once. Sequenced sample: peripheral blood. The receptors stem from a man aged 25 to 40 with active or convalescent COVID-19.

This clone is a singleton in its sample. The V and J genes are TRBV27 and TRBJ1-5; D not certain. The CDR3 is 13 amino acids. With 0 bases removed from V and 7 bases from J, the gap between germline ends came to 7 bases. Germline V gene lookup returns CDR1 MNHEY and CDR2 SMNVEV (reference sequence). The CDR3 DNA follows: TGTGCCAGCAGTTTATCAAGAGTACAGCCCCAGCATTTT. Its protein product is CASSLSRVQPQHF.

CDR3 in amino acids: CASSLGSSYEQYF. The DNA for the CDR3 is TGTGCCAGCAGCTTGGGGAGCTCCTACGAGCAGTACTTC. The chain carries TRBV5-5 and TRBJ2-7, with unresolved D. Trimming pared 0 bases from V and 0 bases from J, leaving 4 bases between. The CDR3 length is 13 residues. The germline CDR1 and CDR2 sequences are SGHKS and YYEKEE (reference sequence).

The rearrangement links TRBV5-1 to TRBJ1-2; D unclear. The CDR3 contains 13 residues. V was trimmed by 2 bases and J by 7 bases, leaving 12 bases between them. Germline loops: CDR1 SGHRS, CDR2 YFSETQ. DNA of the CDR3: TGCGCCAGCAGCTTAGAACTAGGACGTGGCTACACCTTC. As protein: CASSLELGRGYTF.

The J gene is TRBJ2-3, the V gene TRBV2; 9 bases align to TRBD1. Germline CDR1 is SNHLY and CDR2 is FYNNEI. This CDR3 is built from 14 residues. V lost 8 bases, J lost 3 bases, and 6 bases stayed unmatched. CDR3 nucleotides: TGTGCCAGCGTTTCGGACAGGGGAACAGATACGCAGTATTTT. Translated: CASVSDRGTDTQYF. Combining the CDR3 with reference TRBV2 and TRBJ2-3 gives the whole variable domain EPEVTQTPSHQVTQMGQEVILRCVPISNHLYFYWYRQILGQKVEFLVSFYNNEISEKSEIFDDQFSVERPDGSNFTLKIRSTKLEDSAMYFCASVSDRGTDTQYFGPGTRLTVL.

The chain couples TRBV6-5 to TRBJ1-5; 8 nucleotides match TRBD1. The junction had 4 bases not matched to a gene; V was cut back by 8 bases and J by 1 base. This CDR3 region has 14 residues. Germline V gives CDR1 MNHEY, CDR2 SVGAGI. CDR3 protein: CASGTGGSNQPQHF. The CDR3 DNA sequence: TGTGCCAGCGGAACAGGGGGAAGCAATCAGCCCCAGCATTTT.

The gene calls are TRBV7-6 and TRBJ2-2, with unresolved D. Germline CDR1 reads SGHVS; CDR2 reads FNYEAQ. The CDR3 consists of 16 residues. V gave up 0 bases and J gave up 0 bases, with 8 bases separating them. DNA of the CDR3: TGTGCCAGCAGCTTAGCTAGCCCAGCGAACACCGGGGAGCTGTTTTTT. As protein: CASSLASPANTGELFF.

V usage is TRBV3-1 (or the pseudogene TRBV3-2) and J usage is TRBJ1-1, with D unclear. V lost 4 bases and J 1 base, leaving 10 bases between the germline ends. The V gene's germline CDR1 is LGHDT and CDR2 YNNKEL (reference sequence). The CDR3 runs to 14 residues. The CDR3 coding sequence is TGTGCCAGCAGCCCCGCGGGCTCGAACACTGAAGCTTTCTTT. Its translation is CASSPAGSNTEAFF.

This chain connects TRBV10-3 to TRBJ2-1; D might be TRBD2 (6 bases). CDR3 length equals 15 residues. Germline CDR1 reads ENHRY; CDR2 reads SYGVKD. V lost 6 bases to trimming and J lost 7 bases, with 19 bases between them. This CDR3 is CAISRAGGPANEQFF. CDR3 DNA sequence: TGTGCCATCAGCCGGGCCGGAGGGCCCGCGAATGAGCAGTTCTTC.